Sequencing of this T cell receptor (beta chain) was carried out in a study of T-cell reconstitution after alpha-beta-depleted transplantation in children. Preparation of the TCRbeta library was carried out with unique molecular identifiers. Via MiXCR, TCRdb re-called the PCR reads, giving one row per CDR3 protein. The table has some 220,000 distinct CDR3 sequences, about 11% seen once. This clonotype was seen repeatedly, ten times or more. V lost 0 bases, J lost 7 bases, and 7 bases stayed unmatched. The CDR3 has 15 amino acids. The V gene's germline CDR1 is SGHRS and CDR2 YFSETQ. The receptor comes from a child in the first two years of life with acute myeloid leukemia, due to receive a stem cell transplant. The rearrangement uses TRBV5-1 and TRBJ1-2; 9 nucleotides match TRBD1. Material: PBMCs, obtained before TCRalphabeta/CD19-depleted stem cell transplant. The CDR3 protein is CASSLVPGQGFGYTF. DNA of the CDR3: TGCGCCAGCAGCTTGGTACCTGGACAGGGGTTTGGCTACACCTTC.